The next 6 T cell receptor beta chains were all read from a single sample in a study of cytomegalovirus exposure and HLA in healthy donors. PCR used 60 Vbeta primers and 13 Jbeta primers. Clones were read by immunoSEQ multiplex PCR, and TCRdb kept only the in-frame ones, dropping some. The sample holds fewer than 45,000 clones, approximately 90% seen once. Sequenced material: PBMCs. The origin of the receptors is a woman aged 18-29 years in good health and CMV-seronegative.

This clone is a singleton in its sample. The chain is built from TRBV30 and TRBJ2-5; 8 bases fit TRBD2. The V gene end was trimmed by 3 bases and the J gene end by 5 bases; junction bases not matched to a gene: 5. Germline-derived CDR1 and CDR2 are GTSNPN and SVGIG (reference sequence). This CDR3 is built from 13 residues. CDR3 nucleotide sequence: TGTGCCTGGAGCGGGACTAGTTTGGAGACCCAGTACTTC. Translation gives CAWSGTSLETQYF.

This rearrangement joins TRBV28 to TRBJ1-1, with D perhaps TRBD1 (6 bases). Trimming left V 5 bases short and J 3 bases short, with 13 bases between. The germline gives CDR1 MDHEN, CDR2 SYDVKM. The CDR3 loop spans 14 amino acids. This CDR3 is CASSPRQDDTEAFF. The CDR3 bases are TGTGCCAGCAGTCCCCGACAGGATGACACTGAAGCTTTCTTT.

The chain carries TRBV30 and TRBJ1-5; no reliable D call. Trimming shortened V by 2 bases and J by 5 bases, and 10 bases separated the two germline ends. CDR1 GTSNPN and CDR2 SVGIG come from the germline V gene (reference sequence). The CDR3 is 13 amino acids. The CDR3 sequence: CAWSPQIYQPQHF. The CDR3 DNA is TGTGCCTGGAGTCCACAAATATATCAGCCCCAGCATTTT.

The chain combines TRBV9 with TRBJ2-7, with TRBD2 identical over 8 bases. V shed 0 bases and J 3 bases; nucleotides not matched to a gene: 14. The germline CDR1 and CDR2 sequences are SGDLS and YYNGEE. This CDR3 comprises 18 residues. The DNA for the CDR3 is TGTGCCAGCAGCGTAGGGGTTAGCGGGATATTCAAAGGCTACGAGCAGTACTTC. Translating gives CASSVGVSGIFKGYEQYF. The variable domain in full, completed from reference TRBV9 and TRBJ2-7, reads DSGVTQTPKHLITATGQRVTLRCSPRSGDLSVYWYQQSLDQGLQFLIQYYNGEERAKGNILERFSAQQFPDLHSELNLSSLELGDSALYFCASSVGVSGIFKGYEQYFGPGTRLTVT.

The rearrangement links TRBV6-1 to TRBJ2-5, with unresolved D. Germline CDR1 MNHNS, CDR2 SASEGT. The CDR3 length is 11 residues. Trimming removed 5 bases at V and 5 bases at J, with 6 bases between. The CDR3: CASSPHETQYF. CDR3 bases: TGTGCCAGCAGTCCACACGAGACCCAGTACTTC.

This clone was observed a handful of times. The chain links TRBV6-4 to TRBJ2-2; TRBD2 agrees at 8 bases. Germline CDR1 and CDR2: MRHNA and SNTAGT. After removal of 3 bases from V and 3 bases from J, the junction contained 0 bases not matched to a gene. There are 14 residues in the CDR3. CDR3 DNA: TGTGCCAGCAGTGAAGCGGGAGACACCGGGGAGCTGTTTTTT. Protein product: CASSEAGDTGELFF.